This TCR beta chain comes out of a study of blood T cell repertoires in COVID-19. Data came from immunoSEQ multiplex PCR; TCRdb stores just in-frame clones and leaves some out. The table has about 120,000 clones, roughly three quarters seen once; the top ten hold roughly 35%. This TCR derives from a man between 40 and 49 years old with active or convalescent COVID-19. The sample was peripheral blood.

The CDR3: CASSFEHGTSGAYEQYF. The CDR3 DNA reads TGTGCCAGCAGCTTTGAGCACGGGACTAGCGGGGCCTACGAGCAGTACTTC. This rearrangement joins TRBV28 to TRBJ2-7, with TRBD2 identical over 13 bases. Germline V gene lookup returns CDR1 MDHEN and CDR2 SYDVKM. The CDR3 has 17 residues. Trimming took 6 bases from V and 2 from J; bases not matched to a gene: 10.